The 24 T cell receptor beta chains given below trace back to one sample, sequenced in a study of vaccination and CD4 T cells after COVID-19. The antigens of these receptors remain unknown. Sequenced with the Oncomine TCR Beta short-read assay was DNA taken from cultured CD4+ T cells. MiXCR, run by TCRdb on the PCR reads, gives a single entry per CDR3 protein. This table holds about 1,500 distinct CDR3 sequences, about 12% found once. Documented treatment: roughly ten-day PBMC culture with coronavirus spike peptide pools or control peptides (ViraFEST assay). Collection of the unexposed donor's CD4+ T cells took place before the COVID-19 pandemic (2011-2018). The sequenced sample was CD4+ T cells from blood, cultured in vitro. The receptors shown here come from a human donor in good health.

The rearrangement joins TRBV12-3 or TRBV12-4 to TRBJ1-2, with D possibly matching TRBD1 (5 bases). The CDR3 contains 12 residues. V shed 6 bases and J shed 6 bases, with 11 bases lying between them. The CDR3 DNA reads TGTGCCAGCAGGGGGGAAAGAAATGGCTACACCTTC. Its translation is CASRGERNGYTF.

This clonotype has a handful of counts. This chain connects TRBV2 to TRBJ1-2; 7 nucleotides line up with TRBD1. Trimming cost V 6 bases and J 2 bases; bases outside gene matches: 6. Germline V lookup: CDR1 SNHLY, CDR2 FYNNEI. This CDR3 comprises 14 residues. The CDR3 coding sequence is TGTGCCAGCAGGCCTCCGGGACAGAACTATGGCTACACCTTC. This codes for CASRPPGQNYGYTF.

This clonotype was detected only a few times. CDR3: CAWGRLNTEAFF. CDR3 DNA sequence: TGTGCCTGGGGCCGGCTGAACACTGAAGCTTTCTTT. This chain joins TRBV30 and TRBJ1-1; D is undetermined. From germline, CDR1 is GTSNPN and CDR2 SVGIG (reference sequence). V shed 5 bases and J shed 0 bases, with 7 bases lying between them. The CDR3 contains 12 residues.

In this sample, this clonotype turned up a few times. The V call is TRBV29-1, the J call TRBJ2-1; 7 bases align to TRBD2. Germline V gene sequence: CDR1 SQVTM, CDR2 ANQGSEA. The length of the CDR3 is 15 residues. The V and J ends lost 0 bases and 2 bases, in that order; junction bases with no gene match: 4. The CDR3 spells CSVEDLGLAYNEQFF. The DNA for the CDR3 is TGCAGCGTTGAAGACCTCGGACTAGCCTACAATGAGCAGTTCTTC.

V gene TRBV18 combines with J gene TRBJ2-1; tentatively, D is TRBD2 (5 bases). This CDR3 is built from 15 residues. V was trimmed by 6 bases and J by 0 bases, leaving 12 bases between them. Looked up from germline, CDR1 is KGHSH and CDR2 is LQKENI. CDR3 protein: CASSESGSSYNEQFF. The CDR3 bases are TGTGCCAGCTCGGAGAGCGGATCCTCCTACAATGAGCAGTTCTTC.

V and J are TRBV18 and TRBJ2-1; weak D call: TRBD1 (5 bases). This CDR3 is built from 11 residues. V was pared by 3 bases and J by 10 bases, with 7 bases between. Germline CDR1 and CDR2: KGHSH and LQKENI. The CDR3 here is CASSPGREQFF. DNA of the CDR3: TGTGCCAGCTCACCGGGGCGGGAGCAGTTCTTC.

This clonotype was detected only once. Since a much larger clone is just one base distant, this may be a read error. The chain uses TRBV7-2 and TRBJ1-5; possible D gene TRBD1, 6 bases. The CDR3 is 15 amino acids. Germline values: CDR1 SGHTA, CDR2 FQGNSA. The CDR3 DNA follows: TGTGCCAGCAGCTCGACCAGGACAGATCCCCGTCCCCGGCATTTT. Translating it yields CASSSTRTDPRPRHF.

The V call is TRBV9, the J call TRBJ1-2, with 7 bases fitting TRBD1. Germline V gene data show CDR1 as SGDLS and CDR2 as YYNGEE. The J segment lost 5 bases and the V segment lost 4 bases, leaving 14 bases of the junction unmatched. The CDR3 has 16 amino acids. The CDR3 is CASSPSSEGARYGYTF. The CDR3, as DNA: TGTGCCAGCAGCCCCAGTAGTGAGGGGGCAAGGTATGGCTACACCTTC.

This clonotype has a handful of counts. The chain links TRBV4-2 to TRBJ1-2; D is unclear. Per the germline V gene, CDR1 is LGHNA and CDR2 is YNFKEQ. Trimming left V 0 bases short and J 1 base short, with 27 bases between. The CDR3 totals 21 residues. The CDR3 protein is CASSQDRNMGALPTINYGYTF. The DNA for the CDR3 is TGTGCCAGCAGCCAAGATCGTAATATGGGAGCACTTCCAACTATTAACTATGGCTACACCTTC.

This clonotype is large in the sample. The chain employs TRBV20-1 and TRBJ2-2; 9 bases fit TRBD1. V shed 6 bases and J 6 bases; nucleotides not matched to a gene: 2. Per the germline V gene, CDR1 is DFQATT and CDR2 is SNEGSKA (reference sequence). The CDR3 covers 12 residues. In DNA form, the CDR3 reads TGCAGTGCCCGACAGGGGGCCGGGGAGCTGTTTTTT. Protein sequence: CSARQGAGELFF.

The rearrangement links TRBV18 to TRBJ2-7, with D possibly being TRBD1 (6 bases). V shed 6 bases and J shed 2 bases, with 14 bases lying between them. Germline values: CDR1 KGHSH, CDR2 LQKENI. There are 14 residues in the CDR3. CDR3 protein: CASSNYRDTYEQYF. CDR3 DNA: TGTGCCAGCTCGAATTACAGGGACACCTACGAGCAGTACTTC.

Within the sample, this clonotype is medium-sized. The CDR3: CSARDGSTGNTGELFF. CDR3 bases: TGCAGTGCTAGAGACGGCTCGACGGGGAACACCGGGGAGCTGTTTTTT. The chain is built from TRBV20-1 and TRBJ2-2; D uncertain. V was cut by 0 bases and J by 1 base, with 12 bases left in between. Germline V gene data show CDR1 as DFQATT and CDR2 as SNEGSKA (reference sequence). The CDR3 sequence is 16 residues long.

The V call is TRBV2, the J call TRBJ2-5; D may be TRBD2 (5 bases). The CDR3 is 13 residues long. Germline loops: CDR1 SNHLY, CDR2 FYNNEI. Trimming removed 6 bases at V and 3 bases at J, with 11 bases between. CDR3 in amino acids: CASSAEAKETQYF. The DNA of the CDR3 is TGTGCCAGCAGCGCGGAGGCGAAAGAGACCCAGTACTTC.

This clonotype occurred a few times. V usage is TRBV19 and J usage is TRBJ2-1, with TRBD1 identical over 9 bases. The CDR3 extends over 17 amino acids. V shed 0 bases, J shed 3 bases, and the junction held 6 bases outside the gene matches. CDR1 and CDR2 (germline): LNHDA, SQIVND (reference sequence). DNA of the CDR3: TGTGCCAGTAGTATAGAAACGGGACAGGGAAGCTACAATGAGCAGTTCTTC. Amino acid sequence: CASSIETGQGSYNEQFF.

This clonotype was detected only a few times. The rearrangement links TRBV6-7 to TRBJ1-6; 7 positions match TRBD1. TRBV6-7 is identified as an open reading frame with a role that is uncertain. J gave up 7 bases and V 2 bases, and 11 bases lay outside the gene matches. CDR3 length: 17 residues. The CDR3 nucleotides are TGTGCCAGCAGTTACATTCTAACGGGACAGAAAAATTCACCCCTCCACTTT. This encodes CASSYILTGQKNSPLHF.

Judged by abundance, this clonotype is medium-sized. This chain's CDR3 is CASSDQGRGETQYF. In DNA, the CDR3 is TGTGCCAGTAGTGATCAGGGCCGGGGAGAGACCCAGTACTTC. The chain is built from TRBV19 and TRBJ2-5; D assignment may be TRBD1 or TRBD2 (5 bases each). Between the trimmed V and J ends, which lost 5 bases and 4 bases, there was a span of 14 bases. The CDR3 sequence is 14 residues long. The germline CDR1 and CDR2 sequences are LNHDA and SQIVND (reference sequence).

This clonotype has more than one count but fewer than ten. CDR3 loop: CASSPPEGRGVGYEQYF. In nucleotides, the CDR3 is TGTGCCAGCAGCCCCCCCGAAGGCCGGGGAGTCGGCTACGAGCAGTACTTC. The chain uses TRBV21-1 and TRBJ2-7; the listed D gene, TRBD1, was not tested against the DNA. TRBV21-1 represents a pseudogene. The CDR3 consists of 17 residues.

This clonotype counts as medium-sized. The chain is built from TRBV6-2 or TRBV6-3 and TRBJ1-1, with D possibly matching TRBD1 (5 bases). The CDR3 contains 13 residues. With 4 bases removed from V and 10 bases from J, the gap between germline ends came to 16 bases. Germline V lookup: CDR1 MNHEY, CDR2 SVGEGT. CDR3: CASSFGAPTGAFF. The CDR3 nucleotides read TGTGCCAGCAGTTTCGGGGCCCCAACCGGAGCTTTCTTT.

This clonotype is medium-sized by share. V gene TRBV7-2 combines with J gene TRBJ2-5, with 8 nucleotides matching TRBD1. This CDR3 is 15 amino acids long. Germline-derived CDR1 and CDR2 are SGHTA and FQGNSA. J was trimmed by 5 bases and V by 3 bases; bases with no gene match: 8. CDR3 in amino acids: CASSLTGVRGETQYF. The CDR3 DNA follows: TGTGCCAGCAGCTTGACAGGGGTTCGGGGGGAGACCCAGTACTTC.

This clonotype is medium-sized within its sample. The chain joins TRBV21-1 to TRBJ2-3. TRBV21-1 is a documented pseudogene. This CDR3 spans 12 amino acids. The CDR3 protein is CASSARPDTQYF. The DNA of the CDR3 is TGTGCCAGCAGCGCCCGACCAGATACGCAGTATTTT.

This clonotype rates as medium-sized. The chain joins TRBV19 to TRBJ2-3, with TRBD1 identical over 11 bases. CDR1 and CDR2 (germline): LNHDA, SQIVND (reference sequence). CDR3 size: 15 residues. The ends lost 4 bases at V and 2 bases at J; junction bases unmatched: 2. CDR3 sequence (DNA): TGTGCCAGTAGTAGCGGACAGGGGGCCACAGATACGCAGTATTTT. This codes for CASSSGQGATDTQYF.

The chain links TRBV9 to TRBJ2-3, with no clear D. Trimming pared 0 bases from V and 6 bases from J, leaving 5 bases between. CDR3 length: 12 amino acids. Germline lookup yields CDR1 SGDLS and CDR2 YYNGEE. DNA of the CDR3: TGTGCCAGCAGCGTAGGGGTCGATACGCAGTATTTT. Residues: CASSVGVDTQYF.

In its sample, this clonotype was seen a few times. The V call is TRBV5-4, the J call TRBJ1-2, with TRBD1 identical over 9 bases. V lost 6 bases to trimming and J lost 3 bases; unmatched junction nucleotides: 12. This CDR3 is 16 amino acids long. From germline, CDR1 is SGHNT and CDR2 YYREEE (reference sequence). The CDR3, as DNA: TGTGCCAGCACCCCTCTCGGACAGGGGAGAGACTATGGCTACACCTTC. It is translated as CASTPLGQGRDYGYTF.

This clonotype is termed medium-sized (0.01 to 0.1%). The genes are TRBV7-2 and TRBJ2-3, with D perhaps matching TRBD2 (6 bases). V dropped 1 base and J dropped 6 bases, with 20 bases sitting between them. This CDR3 is 17 amino acids long. Germline values: CDR1 SGHTA, CDR2 FQGNSA. The CDR3 is CASSLGASGGGLDTQYF. The CDR3 DNA reads TGTGCCAGCAGCTTAGGAGCCAGCGGTGGAGGGTTGGATACGCAGTATTTT. Drawing the rest from reference TRBV7-2 and TRBJ2-3, the complete variable domain is GAGVSQSPSNKVTEKGKDVELRCDPISGHTALYWYRQSLGQGLEFLIYFQGNSAPDKSGLPSDRFSAERTGGSVSTLTIQRTQQEDSAVYLCASSLGASGGGLDTQYFGPGTRLTVL.